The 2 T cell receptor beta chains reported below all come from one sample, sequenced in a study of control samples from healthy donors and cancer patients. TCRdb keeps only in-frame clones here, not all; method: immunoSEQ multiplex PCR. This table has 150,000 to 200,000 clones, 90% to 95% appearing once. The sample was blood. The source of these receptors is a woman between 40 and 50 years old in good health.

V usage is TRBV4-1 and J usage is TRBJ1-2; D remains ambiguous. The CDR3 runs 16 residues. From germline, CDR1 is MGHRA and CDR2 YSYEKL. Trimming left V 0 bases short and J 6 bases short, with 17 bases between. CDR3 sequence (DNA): TGCGCCAGCAGCCAAGATAGGGCGGTGGACGGGCATGGCTACACCTTC. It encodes CASSQDRAVDGHGYTF.

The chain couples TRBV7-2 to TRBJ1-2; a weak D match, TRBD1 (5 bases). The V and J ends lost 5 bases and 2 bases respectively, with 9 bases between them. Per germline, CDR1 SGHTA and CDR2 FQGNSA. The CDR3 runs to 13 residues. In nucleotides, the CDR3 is TGTGCCAGCAGCGGGGGAAACAACTATGGCTACACCTTC. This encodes CASSGGNNYGYTF.